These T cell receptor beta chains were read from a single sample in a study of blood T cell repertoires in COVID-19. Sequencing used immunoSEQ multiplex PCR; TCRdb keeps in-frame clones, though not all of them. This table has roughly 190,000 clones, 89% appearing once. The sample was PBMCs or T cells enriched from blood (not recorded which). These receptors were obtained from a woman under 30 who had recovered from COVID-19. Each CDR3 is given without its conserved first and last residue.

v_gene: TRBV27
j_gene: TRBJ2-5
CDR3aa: ASSLVGPRDQY

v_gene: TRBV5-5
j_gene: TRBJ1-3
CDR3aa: ASSPQGFSGNTIY

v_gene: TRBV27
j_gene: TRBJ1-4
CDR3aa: ASSRTGVGEKLF

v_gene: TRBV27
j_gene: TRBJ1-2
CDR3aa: ASSLGQAYGYT

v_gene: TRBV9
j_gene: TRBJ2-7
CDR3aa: ASSVEERSPHGQY

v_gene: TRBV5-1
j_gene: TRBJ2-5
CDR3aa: ASRTSGMETQY

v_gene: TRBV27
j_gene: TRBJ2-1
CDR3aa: ASSPQGGFGNEQF

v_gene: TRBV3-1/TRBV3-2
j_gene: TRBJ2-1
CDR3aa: ASSQDDAGGYNEQF

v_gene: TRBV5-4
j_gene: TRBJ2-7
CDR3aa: ASSLISGYEQY

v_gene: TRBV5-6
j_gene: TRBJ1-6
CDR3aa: ASSLVVGPDSPLH

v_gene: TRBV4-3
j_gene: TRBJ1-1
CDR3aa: ASSQDKTAEAF

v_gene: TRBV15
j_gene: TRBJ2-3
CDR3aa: ATSGLGKERTDTQY

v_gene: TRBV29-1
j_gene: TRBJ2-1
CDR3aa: SVVWSLVGEQF

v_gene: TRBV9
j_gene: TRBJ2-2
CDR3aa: ASSEPQLAGGTNTGELF

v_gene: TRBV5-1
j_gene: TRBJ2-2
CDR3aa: ASSFEGLGTGELF

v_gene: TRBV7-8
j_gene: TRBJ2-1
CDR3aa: ASSFGPGYEQF

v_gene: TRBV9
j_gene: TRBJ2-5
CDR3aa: ASSGRGTSGRSGETQY

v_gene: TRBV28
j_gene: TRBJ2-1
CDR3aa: ASSPLYLGSSDEQF

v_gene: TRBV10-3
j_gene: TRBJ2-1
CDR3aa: AIIRTETTTHYPYSLLSYNEQF

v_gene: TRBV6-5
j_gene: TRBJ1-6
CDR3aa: ASSYSGVGSPLH

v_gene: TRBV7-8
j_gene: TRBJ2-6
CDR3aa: ASSLGGTFLSGANVLT

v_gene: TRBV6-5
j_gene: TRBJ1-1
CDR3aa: ASSPSGGGTEAF

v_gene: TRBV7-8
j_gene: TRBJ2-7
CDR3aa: ASSLGTSEQY

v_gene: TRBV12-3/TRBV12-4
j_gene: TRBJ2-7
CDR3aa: ASRPSGGYEQY

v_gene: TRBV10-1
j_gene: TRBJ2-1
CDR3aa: ASSPTGTGFNEQF

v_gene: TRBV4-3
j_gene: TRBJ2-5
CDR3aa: ASSQDLTEETQY

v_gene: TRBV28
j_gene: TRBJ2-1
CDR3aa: ASSNRLAGGNEQF

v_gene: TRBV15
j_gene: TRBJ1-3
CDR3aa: ATSRDLQGTGNTIY

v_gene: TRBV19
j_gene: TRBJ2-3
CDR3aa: ASSSTPLRADTQY

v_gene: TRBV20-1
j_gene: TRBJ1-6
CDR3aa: SASPGGGSSYNSPLH

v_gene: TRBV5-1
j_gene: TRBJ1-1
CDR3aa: ASSRTGQGNTEAF

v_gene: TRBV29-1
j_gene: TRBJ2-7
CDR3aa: SVEDRANSGLAGSYEQY

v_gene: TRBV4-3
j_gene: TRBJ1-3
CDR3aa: ASSQFSSGNTIY

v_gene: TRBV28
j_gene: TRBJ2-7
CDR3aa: ASSRTSATSYEQY

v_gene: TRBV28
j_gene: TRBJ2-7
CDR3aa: ASSPQEGSYEQY

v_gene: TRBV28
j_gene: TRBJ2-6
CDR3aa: ASSSPGGGIFSGANVLT

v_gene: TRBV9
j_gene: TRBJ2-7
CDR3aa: ASSLTPDNEQY

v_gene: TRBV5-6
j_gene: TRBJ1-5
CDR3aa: ASSATTGKGDQPQH

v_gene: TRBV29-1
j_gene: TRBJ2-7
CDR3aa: SQKWQY

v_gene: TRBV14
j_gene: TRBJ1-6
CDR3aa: ASSQDRGRPNSPLH

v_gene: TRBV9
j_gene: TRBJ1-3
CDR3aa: ASSAGQSSGNTIY